This T cell receptor beta chain was identified in a study of Tregs in tolerant kidney transplant recipients. Sequencing used immunoSEQ multiplex PCR; TCRdb keeps in-frame clones, though not all of them. The sample shows about 48,000 clones, and around 0.8% sits with its ten largest clones. Notes on this clone: Its antigen is currently unknown.

Study-level findings and limits: Changing PCR primers prevented nucleotide comparison between some patients' samples. Donor-specific Treg expansion exceeded global Treg expansion in tolerant patients, suggesting antigen drive.

This sample comprised CD4+ T cells from blood, obtained before the transplant. The receptor was isolated from a human donor who received a combined kidney and bone marrow transplant.

The CDR3 loop reads CASSSLQGATEAFF. The CDR3 bases that were read are TGCGCCAGCAGCTCATTACAGGGGGCGACTGAA. The genes are TRBV5-1 and TRBJ1-1, with TRBD1 matching 9 bases. The CDR3 end is not reached by the read, which stops 3 residues before it; the germline J gene fills it in. This CDR3 spans 14 amino acids. J was trimmed by 5 bases and V by 3 bases; bases with no gene match: 5. Looked up from germline, CDR1 is SGHRS and CDR2 is YFSETQ.